These T cell receptor beta chains were read from a single sample in a study of technical replicates of blood from a handful of donors. Data came from immunoSEQ multiplex PCR; TCRdb stores just in-frame clones and leaves some out. This table holds over 80,000 clones, about 96% found once. Material: T cells isolated from PBMCs. The source of these receptors is a human donor in good health. CDR3s include the opening cysteine and the closing phenylalanine or tryptophan. The D gene is left open where the match is weak. Clone size, where shown, is once, few, many, or a class for clones that have expanded.

clone_size j_call d_call v_call cdr3_nt cdr3_aa
NA TRBJ1-1 NA TRBV10-3 TGTGCCATCAGCCGAGGACAGATCACTGAAGCTTTCTTT CAISRGQITEAFF
NA TRBJ2-5 NA TRBV28 TGTGCCAGCAGTTTCCACAGGGCGCGGGAGACCCAGTACTTC CASSFHRARETQYF
NA TRBJ2-5 NA TRBV6-1 TGTGCCAGCAGTGAAGCACCAGGTCTAGAGACCCAGTACTTC CASSEAPGLETQYF
NA TRBJ2-5 NA TRBV19 TGTGCCAGTAGTATAGATCATTCCGGCAGCCTCCGAGGAGAGACCCAGTACTTC CASSIDHSGSLRGETQYF
NA TRBJ2-1 TRBD2 TRBV9 TGTGCCAGCAGCGGGAGGACTAGCGGGAGGTTAAATGAGCAGTTCTTC CASSGRTSGRLNEQFF
few TRBJ1-1 NA TRBV7-9 TGTGCCAGCAGCTTAGAGGGAGCTAGAAACACTGAAGCTTTCTTT CASSLEGARNTEAFF
NA TRBJ2-7 NA TRBV25-1 TGTGCCAGCAGTGCCAGGGGCCTAATACTTTTTCCCTACGAGCAGTACTTC CASSARGLILFPYEQYF
NA TRBJ2-1 TRBD2 TRBV7-3 TGTGCCAGCAGCTCGGGACTACAGCGCAATGAGCAGTTCTTC CASSSGLQRNEQFF
NA TRBJ2-5 TRBD1 TRBV6-4 TGTGCCAGACAGGGGTTCCGAGAGACCCAGTACTTC CARQGFRETQYF
NA TRBJ2-7 NA TRBV6-5 TGTGCCAGCAGTTACTACGAGCGCTCCTACGAGCAGTACTTC CASSYYERSYEQYF
NA TRBJ1-1 NA TRBV28 TGTGCCAGCAGTTTTGGTGGCTCAGGGTTGATGAACACTGAAGCTTTCTTT CASSFGGSGLMNTEAFF
NA TRBJ2-3 TRBD2 TRBV27 TGTGCCAGCAGTTTCCGGACTAGCGCTCTCACAGATACGCAGTATTTT CASSFRTSALTDTQYF
NA TRBJ2-3 TRBD1 TRBV5-3 TGTGCCAGAAGCCGAGAGGGGGCGAGATGCACAGATACGCAGTATTTT CARSREGARCTDTQYF
NA TRBJ2-1 NA TRBV27 TGTGCCAGCAGTTTGACGGGACTCCGGATTGGGAACGAGCAGTTCTTC CASSLTGLRIGNEQFF
NA TRBJ1-4 TRBD1 TRBV18 TGTGCCAGCTCACAGCCCGTCAGCACAGGGGAACTGTTTTTT CASSQPVSTGELFF
NA TRBJ2-7 NA TRBV19 TGTGCCAGTAGCCGACAGGAGACCTCCTACGAGCAGTACTTC CASSRQETSYEQYF
NA TRBJ2-1 TRBD1 TRBV6-5 TGTGCCAGCAGTAACGACAGGGGTCAAGACAATGAGCAGTTCTTC CASSNDRGQDNEQFF
NA TRBJ1-2 NA TRBV9 TGTGCCAGCAGCGTAGTCCCGGGACTCGATGCTGGCTACACCTTC CASSVVPGLDAGYTF
NA TRBJ2-3 TRBD1 TRBV5-1 TGCGCCAGCAGCTTGGAGGGACAGGGGTTTGATACGCAGTATTTT CASSLEGQGFDTQYF
NA TRBJ1-5 NA TRBV11-2 TGTGCCAGCAGCTTAGGAGGTCTCAGGGATAATCAGCCCCAGCATTTT CASSLGGLRDNQPQHF
NA TRBJ1-4 NA TRBV19 TGTGCCAGTCAGATCCGGGGACTGGGTGAAAAACTGTTTTTT CASQIRGLGEKLFF